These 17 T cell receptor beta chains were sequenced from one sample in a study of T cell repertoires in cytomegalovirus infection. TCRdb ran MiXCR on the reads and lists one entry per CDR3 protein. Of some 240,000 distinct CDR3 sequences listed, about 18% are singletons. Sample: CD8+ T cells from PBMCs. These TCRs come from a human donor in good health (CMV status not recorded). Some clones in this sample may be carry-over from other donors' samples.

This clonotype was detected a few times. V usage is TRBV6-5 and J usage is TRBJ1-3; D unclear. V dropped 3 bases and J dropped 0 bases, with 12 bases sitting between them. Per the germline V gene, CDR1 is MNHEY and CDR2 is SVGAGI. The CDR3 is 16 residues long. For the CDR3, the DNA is TGTGCCAGCAGTTATAGCCCGGCTGGCTCTGGAAACACCATATATTTT. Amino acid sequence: CASSYSPAGSGNTIYF.

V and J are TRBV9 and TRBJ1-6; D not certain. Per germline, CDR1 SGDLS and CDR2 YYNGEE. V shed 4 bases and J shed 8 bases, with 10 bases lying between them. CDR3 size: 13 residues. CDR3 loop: CASSPTLDSPLHF. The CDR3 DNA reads TGTGCCAGCAGCCCCACTTTGGATTCACCCCTCCACTTT.

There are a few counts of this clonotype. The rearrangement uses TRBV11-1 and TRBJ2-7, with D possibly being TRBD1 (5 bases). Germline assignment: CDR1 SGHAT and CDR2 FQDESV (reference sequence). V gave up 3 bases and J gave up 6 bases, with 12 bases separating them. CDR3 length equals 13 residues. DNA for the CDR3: TGTGCCAGCAGCTTCGCAGGGCCGGGCGAGCAGTACTTC. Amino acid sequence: CASSFAGPGEQYF.

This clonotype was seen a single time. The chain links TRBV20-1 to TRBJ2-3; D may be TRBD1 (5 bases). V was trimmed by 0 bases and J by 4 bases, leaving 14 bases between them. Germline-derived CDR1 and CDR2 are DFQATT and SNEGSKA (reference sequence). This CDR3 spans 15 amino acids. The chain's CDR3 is CSARDWQGLADTQYF. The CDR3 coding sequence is TGCAGTGCTAGAGATTGGCAGGGTCTTGCAGATACGCAGTATTTT.

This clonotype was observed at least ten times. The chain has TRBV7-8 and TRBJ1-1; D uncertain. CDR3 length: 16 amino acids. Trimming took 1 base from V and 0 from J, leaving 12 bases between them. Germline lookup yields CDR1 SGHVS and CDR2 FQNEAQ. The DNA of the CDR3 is TGTGCCAGCAGCTTAGGGATTTTAACCATGAACACTGAAGCTTTCTTT. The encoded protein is CASSLGILTMNTEAFF.

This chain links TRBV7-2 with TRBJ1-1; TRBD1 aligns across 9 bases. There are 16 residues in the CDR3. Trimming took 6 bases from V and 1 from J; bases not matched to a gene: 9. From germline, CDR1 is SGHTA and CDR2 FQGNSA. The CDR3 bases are TGTGCCAGCAGACTACTACAGGGGGCGAAGAACACTGAAGCTTTCTTT. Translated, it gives CASRLLQGAKNTEAFF.

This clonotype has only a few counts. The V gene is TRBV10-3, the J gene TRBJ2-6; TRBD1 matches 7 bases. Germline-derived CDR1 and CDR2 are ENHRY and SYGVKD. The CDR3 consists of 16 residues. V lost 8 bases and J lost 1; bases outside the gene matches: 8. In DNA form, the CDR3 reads TGTGCCATCGATCCGACAGGGACGTCTGGGGCCAACGTCCTGACTTTC. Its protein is CAIDPTGTSGANVLTF.

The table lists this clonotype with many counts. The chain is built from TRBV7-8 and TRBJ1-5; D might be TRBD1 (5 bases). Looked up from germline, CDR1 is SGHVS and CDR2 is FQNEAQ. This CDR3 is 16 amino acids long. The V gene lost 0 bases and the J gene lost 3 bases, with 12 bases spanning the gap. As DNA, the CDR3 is TGTGCCAGCAGCTTAGCGCCCAGGGAGTCCAATCAGCCCCAGCATTTT. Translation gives CASSLAPRESNQPQHF.

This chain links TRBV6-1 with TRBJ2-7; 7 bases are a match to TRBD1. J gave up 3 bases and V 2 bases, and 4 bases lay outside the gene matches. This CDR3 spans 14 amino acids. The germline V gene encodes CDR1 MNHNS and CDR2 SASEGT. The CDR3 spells CASSEQGELYEQYF. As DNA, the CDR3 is TGTGCCAGCAGTGAACAGGGGGAACTCTACGAGCAGTACTTC.

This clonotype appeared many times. CDR3 amino acids: CASSFAPGNYGYTF. The CDR3 DNA follows: TGTGCCAGCAGTTTCGCCCCAGGAAACTATGGCTACACCTTC. The chain recombines TRBV27 with TRBJ1-2; D is uncertain. The CDR3 is 14 residues long. CDR1 MNHEY and CDR2 SMNVEV come from the germline V gene (reference sequence). The V and J ends lost 3 bases and 2 bases respectively, with 10 bases between them.

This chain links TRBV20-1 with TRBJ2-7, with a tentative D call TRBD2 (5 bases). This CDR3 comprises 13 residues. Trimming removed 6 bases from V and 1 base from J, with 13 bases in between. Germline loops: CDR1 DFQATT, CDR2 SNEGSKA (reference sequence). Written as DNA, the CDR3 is TGCAGTGCGTCGGGAAAAAGGTCCTACGAGCAGTACTTC. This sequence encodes CSASGKRSYEQYF.

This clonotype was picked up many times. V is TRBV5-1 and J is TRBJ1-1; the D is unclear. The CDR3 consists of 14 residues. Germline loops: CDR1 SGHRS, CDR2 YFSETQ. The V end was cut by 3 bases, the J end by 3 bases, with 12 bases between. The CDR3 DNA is TGCGCCAGCAGCTCAGGTGGAGGGTACACTGAAGCTTTCTTT. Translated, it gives CASSSGGGYTEAFF.

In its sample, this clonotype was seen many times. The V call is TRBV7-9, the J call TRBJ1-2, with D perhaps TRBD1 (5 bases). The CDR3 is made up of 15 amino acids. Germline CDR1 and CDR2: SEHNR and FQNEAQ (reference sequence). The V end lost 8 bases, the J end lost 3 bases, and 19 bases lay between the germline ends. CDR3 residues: CASGGDETRDYGYTF. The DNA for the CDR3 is TGTGCCAGCGGGGGTGACGAAACCAGGGACTATGGCTACACCTTC. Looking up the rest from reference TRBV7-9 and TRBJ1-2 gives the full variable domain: DTGVSQNPRHKITKRGQNVTFRCDPISEHNRLYWYRQTLGQGPEFLTYFQNEAQLEKSRLLSDRFSAERPKGSFSTLEIQRTEQGDSAMYLCASGGDETRDYGYTFGSGTRLTVV.

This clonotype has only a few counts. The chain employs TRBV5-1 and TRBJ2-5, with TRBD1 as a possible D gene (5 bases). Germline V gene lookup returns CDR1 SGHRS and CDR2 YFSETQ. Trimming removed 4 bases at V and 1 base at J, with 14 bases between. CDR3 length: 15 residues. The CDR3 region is CASSQDWGSQETQYF. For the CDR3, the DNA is TGCGCCAGCAGCCAAGATTGGGGCAGCCAAGAGACCCAGTACTTC. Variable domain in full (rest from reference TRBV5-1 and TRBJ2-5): KAGVTQTPRYLIKTRGQQVTLSCSPISGHRSVSWYQQTPGQGLQFLFEYFSETQRNKGNFPGRFSGRQFSNSRSEMNVSTLELGDSALYLCASSQDWGSQETQYFGPGTRLLVL.

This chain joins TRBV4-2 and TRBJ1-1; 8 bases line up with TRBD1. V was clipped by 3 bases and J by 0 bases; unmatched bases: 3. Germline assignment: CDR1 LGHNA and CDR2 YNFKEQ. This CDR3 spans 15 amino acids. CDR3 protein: CASSQSGQVNTEAFF. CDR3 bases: TGTGCCAGCAGCCAGTCGGGACAGGTGAACACTGAAGCTTTCTTT.

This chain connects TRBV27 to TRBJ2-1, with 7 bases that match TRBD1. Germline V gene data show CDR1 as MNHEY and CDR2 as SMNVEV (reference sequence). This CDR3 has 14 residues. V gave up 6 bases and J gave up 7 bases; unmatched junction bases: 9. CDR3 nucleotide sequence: TGTGCCAGCAGCACGGGACAGAGGAGGAATGAGCAGTTCTTC. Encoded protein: CASSTGQRRNEQFF.

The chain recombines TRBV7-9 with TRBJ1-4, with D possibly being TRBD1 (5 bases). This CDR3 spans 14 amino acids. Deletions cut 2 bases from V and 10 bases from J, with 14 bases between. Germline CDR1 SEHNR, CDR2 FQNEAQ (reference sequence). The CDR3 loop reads CASSLPELGGKLFF. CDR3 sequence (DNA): TGTGCCAGCAGCTTACCCGAGCTTGGGGGAAAACTGTTTTTT.